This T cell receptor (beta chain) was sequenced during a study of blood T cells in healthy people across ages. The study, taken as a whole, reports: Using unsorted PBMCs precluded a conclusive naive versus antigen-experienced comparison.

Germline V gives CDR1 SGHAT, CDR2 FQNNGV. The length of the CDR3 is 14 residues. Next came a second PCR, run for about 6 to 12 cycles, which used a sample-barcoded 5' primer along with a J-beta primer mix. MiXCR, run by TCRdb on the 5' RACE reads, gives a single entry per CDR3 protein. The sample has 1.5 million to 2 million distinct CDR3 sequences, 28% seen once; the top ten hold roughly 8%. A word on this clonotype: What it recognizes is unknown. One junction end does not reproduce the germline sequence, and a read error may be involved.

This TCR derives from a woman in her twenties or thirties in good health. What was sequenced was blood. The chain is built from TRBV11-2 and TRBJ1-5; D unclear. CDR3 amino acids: CANSLDGRDQPQHF. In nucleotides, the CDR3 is TGTGCCAACAGCTTAGATGGAAGGGATCAGCCCCAGCATTTT. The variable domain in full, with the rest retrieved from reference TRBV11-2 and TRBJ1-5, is EAGVAQSPRYKIIEKRQSVAFWCNPISGHATLYWYQQILGQGPKLLIQFQNNGVVDDSQLPKDRFSAERLKGVDSTLKIQPAKLEDSAVYLCANSLDGRDQPQHFGDGTRLSIL.